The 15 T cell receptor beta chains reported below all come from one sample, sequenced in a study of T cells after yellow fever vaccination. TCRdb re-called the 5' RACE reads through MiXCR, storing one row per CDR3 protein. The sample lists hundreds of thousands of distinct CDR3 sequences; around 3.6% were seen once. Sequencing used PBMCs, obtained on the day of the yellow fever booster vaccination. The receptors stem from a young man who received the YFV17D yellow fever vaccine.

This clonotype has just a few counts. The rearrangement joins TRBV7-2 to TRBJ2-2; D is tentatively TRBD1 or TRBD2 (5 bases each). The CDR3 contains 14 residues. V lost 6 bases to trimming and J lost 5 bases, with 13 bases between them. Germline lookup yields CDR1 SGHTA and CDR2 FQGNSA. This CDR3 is CASSVGWGTGELFF. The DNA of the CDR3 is TGTGCCAGCAGTGTGGGTTGGGGGACCGGGGAGCTGTTTTTT.

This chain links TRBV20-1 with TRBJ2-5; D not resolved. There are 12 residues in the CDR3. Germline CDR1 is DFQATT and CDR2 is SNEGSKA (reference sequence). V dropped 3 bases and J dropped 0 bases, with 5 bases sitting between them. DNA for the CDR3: TGCAGTGCTAGCCACGACCAAGAGACCCAGTACTTC. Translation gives CSASHDQETQYF.

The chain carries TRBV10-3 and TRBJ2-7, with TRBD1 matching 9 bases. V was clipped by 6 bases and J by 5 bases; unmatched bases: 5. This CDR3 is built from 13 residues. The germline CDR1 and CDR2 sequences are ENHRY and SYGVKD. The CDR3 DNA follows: TGTGCCATCAGGGGACAGGGAGGGGACGAGCAGTACGTC. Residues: CAIRGQGGDEQYV.

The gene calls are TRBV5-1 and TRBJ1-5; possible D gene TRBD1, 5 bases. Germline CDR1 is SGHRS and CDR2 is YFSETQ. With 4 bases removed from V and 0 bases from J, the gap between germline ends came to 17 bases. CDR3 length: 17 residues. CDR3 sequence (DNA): TGCGCCAGCAGCCCGGGTCGGCAGGGAGGTAGCAATCAGCCCCAGCATTTT. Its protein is CASSPGRQGGSNQPQHF. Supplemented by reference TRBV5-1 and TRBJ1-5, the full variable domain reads KAGVTQTPRYLIKTRGQQVTLSCSPISGHRSVSWYQQTPGQGLQFLFEYFSETQRNKGNFPGRFSGRQFSNSRSEMNVSTLELGDSALYLCASSPGRQGGSNQPQHFGDGTRLSIL.

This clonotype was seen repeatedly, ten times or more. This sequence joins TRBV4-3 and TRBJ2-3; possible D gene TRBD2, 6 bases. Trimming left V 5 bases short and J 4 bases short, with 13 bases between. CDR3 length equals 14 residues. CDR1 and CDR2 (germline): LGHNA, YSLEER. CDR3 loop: CASSSGREPDTQYF. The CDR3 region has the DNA TGCGCCAGCAGCTCGGGACGGGAGCCAGATACGCAGTATTTT.

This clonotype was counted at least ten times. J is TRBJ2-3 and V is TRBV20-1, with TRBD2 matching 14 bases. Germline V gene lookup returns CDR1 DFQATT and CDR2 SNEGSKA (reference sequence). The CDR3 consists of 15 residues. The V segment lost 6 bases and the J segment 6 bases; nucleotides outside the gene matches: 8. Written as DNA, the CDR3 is TGCAGTGCCCGCGGGACTAGCGGGGGTTGGGATACGCAGTATTTT. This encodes CSARGTSGGWDTQYF.

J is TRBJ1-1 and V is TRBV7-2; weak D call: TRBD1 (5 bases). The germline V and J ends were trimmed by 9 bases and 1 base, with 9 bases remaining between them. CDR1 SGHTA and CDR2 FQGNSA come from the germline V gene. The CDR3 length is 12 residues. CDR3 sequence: CASRDSNTEAFF. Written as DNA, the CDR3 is TGTGCCAGTCGGGACTCGAACACTGAAGCTTTCTTT.

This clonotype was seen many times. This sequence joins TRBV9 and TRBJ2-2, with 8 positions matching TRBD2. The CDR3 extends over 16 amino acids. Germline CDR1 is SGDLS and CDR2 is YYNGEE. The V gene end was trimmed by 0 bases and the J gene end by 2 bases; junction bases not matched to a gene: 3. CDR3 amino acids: CASSVGGGPNTGELFF. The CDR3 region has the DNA TGTGCCAGCAGCGTAGGCGGGGGGCCTAACACCGGGGAGCTGTTTTTT.

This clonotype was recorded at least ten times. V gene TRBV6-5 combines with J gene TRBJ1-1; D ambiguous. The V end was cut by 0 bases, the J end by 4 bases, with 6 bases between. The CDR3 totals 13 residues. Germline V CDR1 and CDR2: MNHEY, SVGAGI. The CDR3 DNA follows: TGTGCCAGCAGTTACTCCCCTGGCACTGAAGCTTTCTTT. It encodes CASSYSPGTEAFF.

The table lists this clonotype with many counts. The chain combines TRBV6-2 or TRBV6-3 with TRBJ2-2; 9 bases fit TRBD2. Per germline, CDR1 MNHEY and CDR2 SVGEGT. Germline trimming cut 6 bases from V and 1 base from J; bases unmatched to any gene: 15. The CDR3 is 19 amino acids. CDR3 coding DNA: TGTGCCAGCAGCCTCACCCTAGCGGGGTCTCTTCTGAACACCGGGGAGCTGTTTTTT. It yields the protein CASSLTLAGSLLNTGELFF.

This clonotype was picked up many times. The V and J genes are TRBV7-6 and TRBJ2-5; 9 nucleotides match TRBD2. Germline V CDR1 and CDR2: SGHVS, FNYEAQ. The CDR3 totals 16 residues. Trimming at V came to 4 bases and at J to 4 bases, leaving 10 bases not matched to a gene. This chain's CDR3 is CASSSLRGLALETQYF. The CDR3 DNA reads TGTGCCAGCAGCTCCCTCCGGGGACTAGCTTTAGAGACCCAGTACTTC.

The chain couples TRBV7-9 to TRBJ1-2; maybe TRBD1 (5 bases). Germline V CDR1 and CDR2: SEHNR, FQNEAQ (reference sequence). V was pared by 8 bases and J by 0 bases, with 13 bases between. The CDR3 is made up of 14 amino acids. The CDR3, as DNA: TGTGCCAGCGCGGGGGAGGAAGCTAACTATGGCTACACCTTC. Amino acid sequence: CASAGEEANYGYTF.

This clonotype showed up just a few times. This CDR3 reads CASSQYGSGELFF. Here the CDR3 DNA reads TGTGCCAGCAGCCAATATGGGAGCGGGGAGCTGTTTTTT. V and J are TRBV14 and TRBJ2-2, with a possible D match to TRBD2 (5 bases). Trimming shortened V by 2 bases and J by 7 bases, and 8 bases separated the two germline ends. Germline CDR1 reads SGHDN; CDR2 reads FVKESK. This CDR3 comprises 13 residues.

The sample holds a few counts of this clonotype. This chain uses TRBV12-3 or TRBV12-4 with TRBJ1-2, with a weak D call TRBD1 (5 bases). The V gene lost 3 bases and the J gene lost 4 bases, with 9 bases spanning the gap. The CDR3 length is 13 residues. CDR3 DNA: TGTGCCAGCAGTTTTGCTGGGACCTATGGCTACACCTTC. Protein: CASSFAGTYGYTF.

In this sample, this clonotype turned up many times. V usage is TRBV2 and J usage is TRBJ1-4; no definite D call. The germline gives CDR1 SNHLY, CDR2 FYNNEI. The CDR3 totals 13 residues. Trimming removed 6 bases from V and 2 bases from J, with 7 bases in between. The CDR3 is CASRAVTNEKLFF. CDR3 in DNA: TGTGCCAGCAGGGCCGTGACTAATGAAAAACTGTTTTTT.